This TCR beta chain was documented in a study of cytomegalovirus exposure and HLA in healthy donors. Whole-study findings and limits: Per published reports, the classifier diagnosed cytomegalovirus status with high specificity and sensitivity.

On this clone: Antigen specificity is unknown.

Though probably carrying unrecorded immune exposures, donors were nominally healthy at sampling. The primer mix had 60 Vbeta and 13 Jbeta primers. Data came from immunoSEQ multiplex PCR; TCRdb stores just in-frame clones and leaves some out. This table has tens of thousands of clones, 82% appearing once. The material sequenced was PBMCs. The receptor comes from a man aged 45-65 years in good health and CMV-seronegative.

The CDR3: CASSFGQGGYEQYF. The CDR3 DNA is TGTGCCAGCAGCTTTGGACAGGGGGGCTACGAGCAGTACTTC. This chain joins TRBV5-5 and TRBJ2-7; 10 nucleotides agree with TRBD1. CDR1 and CDR2 from the germline V gene are SGHKS and YYEKEE (reference sequence). The CDR3 loop spans 14 amino acids. J was trimmed by 3 bases and V by 2 bases; bases with no gene match: 2.